This entry describes one T cell receptor beta chain. This receptor's antigen is unknown. Base-call qualities are not available, and no considerably larger clone is one nucleotide away. Including cysteine and phenylalanine, the CDR3 has 16 amino acids. Only the CDR3 portion is preserved as DNA: 48 bases, with reading frame beginning at the first base. For this chain, trimming is 1 base at the V end and 5 bases at the J end, and the number of junction bases without a gene match is 6. The germline V gene supplies CDR1 MGHRA and CDR2 YSYEKL. The cohort was made up of several hundred healthy bone marrow donors. All cohort members were sampled while nominally healthy, although unrecorded immune exposures were likely present. The donor was CMV seronegative and belonged to the group of around 350 seronegative cohort members. A peripheral blood sample was provided by each donor, and peripheral blood mononuclear cells were used for TCR beta sequencing. The Qiagen DNeasy Blood Extraction Kit was used to extract genomic DNA from the blood cell samples.

This sample is part of a study of cytomegalovirus exposure and HLA in healthy donors (dated by TCRdb to 2016 to 2017). About the investigation overall: In an earlier analysis of approximately 640 of the donors, 250 to 350 Gb of sequence data and 117 million unique TCR beta sequences from about 179 million T cells were reported. Approximately 300 gigabases of sequencing data and roughly 81 million unique TCR sequences made up an early release that covered 640 HLA-typed donors. Among the roughly 400 genotyped donors, approximately 81% belonged to the genetic ancestry cluster associated with self-reported Caucasian donors. The study aimed to test whether signatures of past pathogen exposure could be identified by cataloging public T cell receptors. Using immunosequencing, the study profiled T cell repertoires from around 670 subjects and related those repertoires to cytomegalovirus serostatus. Besides the first cohort of roughly 640 subjects, a separate validation cohort made up of over 100 different subjects was used. The study combined high-throughput TCR immunosequencing, statistical association of individual TCRs with disease status, and machine learning to predict cytomegalovirus infection status. In a later analysis, previously published TCR beta repertoires from more than 500 donors were re-analyzed and high-resolution HLA genotyping was added so that TCR occurrence patterns could be studied. Rather than drawing on any new phenotypic data, the later analysis identified candidate immune exposures from TCR beta sequences and the way those sequences occurred across donors. To decide whether each TCR beta V gene segment behaved as functional or pseudogenic, an earlier analysis of some 600 of the donors relied on high-throughput TCR beta sequencing. Alongside the repertoire data, information on donor age, sex, ethnicity and CMV serostatus was compiled. Genome-wide SNP genotypes for about 65% of the 666 donors were used in a later genetic analysis, which treated that subset as a discovery cohort. Every repertoire in the discovery cohort had been generated on one and the same sequencing platform. Class I and class II HLA loci were covered by the typing at four-digit resolution. The number of donors typed differed by locus, with roughly 620-630 for A, B, C, DRB1 and DQB1, around 560 for DQA1, 600 to 610 for DPA1, and over 400 for DPB1. Because of strong linkage in the cohort, five DR-DQ haplotypes were treated as single units for association and clustering. Among under 450 genotyped donors of the cohort, an average of about 240,000 unique TCR beta nucleotide sequences were sequenced per donor, around 20% of them non-productive.

Libraries came from the immunoSEQ multiplex PCR assay. For the multiplex PCR, a mixture combining 60 forward primers for TCR Vbeta segments and 13 reverse primers for TCR Jbeta segments was used. A multiplex PCR assay on genomic DNA amplified the CDR3 region of rearranged TCR beta genes. On the Illumina HiSeq System, the amplified TCR beta libraries were sequenced as 87-base-pair reads. In the paper's pipeline: Across the 600 to 700 repertoires, a later analysis counted 75 million to 90 million unique TCR beta chains, approximately 10 million of which were shared by at least two donors. Raw reads were error-corrected and collapsed into unique sequences by a nearest-neighbor algorithm in which closely related sequences were merged to remove PCR and sequencing errors. To assign V, D and J gene segments, CDR3 sequences were aligned to IMGT reference sequences. For a sequence to be retained, a match of at least six nucleotides to both a V gene segment and a J gene segment was required. A rearrangement was called productive if the CDR3 had no stop codons and remained in frame with V and J, and every other rearrangement was called non-productive. CDR3 was defined by IMGT convention, running from the second conserved V-encoded cysteine to the conserved J-encoded phenylalanine. The earlier analysis of roughly 590 of the donors excluded any sequence lacking an unambiguous match to a single V gene segment. An earlier analysis of a few hundred of the donors classified V segments as functional when productive rearrangements were above 56.7% and as segregating when the standard deviation between donors was above 5%. To diagnose cytomegalovirus status from the catalog of TCR beta chain sequences, a statistical classification framework was built. In a later analysis, V and J genes were assigned by comparing TCR nucleotide sequences against IMGT/GENE-DB human TR gene sequences. The TCRdist pipeline was used in a later analysis to assign CDR3 sequences and most-parsimonious VDJ recombination scenarios. A later analysis defined each TCR beta chain by its CDR3 amino acid sequence plus V-gene family, and excluded reads lacking a unique V-gene family. As a way to deal with suspected cross-contamination and a sequencing artifact, a later analysis dropped 450 to 700 nucleotide sequences that were highly shared and had low generation probability. In a later analysis, a clonal expansion index was calculated for each public chain from normalized within-repertoire ranks of inferred template counts. A later analysis computed generation probabilities with a VDJ recombination model fitted to out-of-frame rearrangements, and checked the results against IGoR. In a later analysis, hypergeometric tests were used to score TCR-TCR, TCR-HLA and TCR-CMV co-occurrence, with a repertoire-size bias correction applied to TCR pairs. A later analysis estimated false discovery rates by permuting HLA or CMV assignments 20 times. A later analysis grouped co-occurring TCRs with DBSCAN, adding TCRdist sequence similarity when clustering within HLA-allele-positive subsets. Repertoires with fewer than 30,000 or more than 120,000 public chains, plus five repertoires with anomalous nucleotide sharing, were excluded from co-occurrence clustering. This is the immuneACCESS table as TCRdb keeps it, with only in-frame sequences that have V and J called. A part of the clones is gone; compared with another copy, unresolved V genes explain less than half, and the rest is unexplained. V and J calls and clone size are copied from that table; D and trimming were computed from the DNA. Present in this sample are about 130,000 clones, roughly four fifths of which were seen just once. The ten largest make up 2% to 2.5% of the sample.

What the authors observed across the whole study: A cluster of highly shared sequence variants was judged likely to represent a technical artifact of the sequencing pipeline. Because some donors lacked HLA typing at each locus, the association tests relied only on the typed subset. In the study, around 150 TCR beta chains were listed as associated with cytomegalovirus. Only TCR beta chains were sequenced in this cohort, and the absence of alpha or paired-chain data limited detectable features. In a later analysis, several top co-occurrence clusters were reported to appear linked to parvovirus B19, influenza, CMV and Epstein-Barr virus. Because counts were too low, around 18 rarely observed V segments, including chromosome 9 orphons, were left out of the earlier analysis of about 500 of the donors. In both the original and validation cohorts, the classifier was reported to diagnose cytomegalovirus status with high specificity and sensitivity. When HLA alleles, especially DR and DQ, strongly co-occurred, attributing TCR associations to individual alleles was difficult. Correlated functional status among segregating V segments might reflect linkage disequilibrium, but an unknown experimental factor could not be ruled out. V-gene and J-gene trimming of TCR beta chains was associated with a missense DCLRE1C variant in a later genetic analysis, and the association was replicated in an independent cohort. In a later analysis, TCR association rates were found to vary across HLA loci, with the most associated TCRs seen for DRB1 alleles and the fewest for HLA-C alleles. Compared with the approximately 720-donor mean, donors in an Asian-associated ancestry cluster had fewer N-insertions in productive TCRs, according to a later genetic analysis. A further reported finding was that TCR beta sequences accurately predicted the HLA-A and HLA-B alleles for most subjects in the first cohort. The 87-base-pair reads could not distinguish some IMGT-functional V segments, including TRBV6-2 and TRBV6-3, so those segments were excluded. A later analysis found that most CMV-associated TCR beta chains appeared HLA-restricted, with HLA associations seemingly driven largely by CMV exposure. The authors suggested that the approach could potentially be extended to other disease states and immunological phenotypes. The presence/absence analyses assumed that sequencing depth was roughly uniform across donors, and that assumption may not be true. Specific HLA alleles were associated with more than 15,000 TCR beta sequences at a false discovery rate of 0.05 in a later analysis. A few of the identified cytomegalovirus-associated TCR beta chains were confirmed in vitro to be specific for cytomegalovirus antigens. In an earlier analysis of 587 of the donors, most TCR beta V segments appeared in productive rearrangements about 90% or about 30% of the time, broadly matching IMGT annotations. For the cohort, immune exposure information was limited to CMV serostatus. Across donors, most TCR sequences were observed very rarely, whereas some public TCRs were present in many individuals. In a later analysis, HLA-associated TCR beta chains were found to be more clonally expanded and to have lower generation probabilities than equally common non-associated chains.

Sample: PBMCs. The clonotype was recovered from a man aged 30 to 45 in good health and CMV-seronegative. The chain links TRBV4-1 with TRBJ2-1; TRBD2 aligns with 9 central bases. The CDR3 protein is CASSQVFSGRNNEQFF. The DNA reads TGCGCCAGCAGCCAAGTTTTCAGCGGGAGGAACAATGAGCAGTTCTTC.